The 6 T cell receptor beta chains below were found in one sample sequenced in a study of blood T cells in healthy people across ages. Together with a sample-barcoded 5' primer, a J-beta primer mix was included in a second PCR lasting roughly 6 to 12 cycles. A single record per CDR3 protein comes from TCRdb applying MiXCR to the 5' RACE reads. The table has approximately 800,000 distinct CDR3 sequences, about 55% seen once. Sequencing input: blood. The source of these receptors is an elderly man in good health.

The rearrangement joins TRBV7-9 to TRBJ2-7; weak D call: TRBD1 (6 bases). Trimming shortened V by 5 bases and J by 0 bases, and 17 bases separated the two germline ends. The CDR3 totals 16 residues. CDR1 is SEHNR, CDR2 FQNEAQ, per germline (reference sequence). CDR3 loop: CASSPTIGTHSYEQYF. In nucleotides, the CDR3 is TGTGCCAGCAGCCCTACAATTGGGACACACTCCTACGAGCAGTACTTC.

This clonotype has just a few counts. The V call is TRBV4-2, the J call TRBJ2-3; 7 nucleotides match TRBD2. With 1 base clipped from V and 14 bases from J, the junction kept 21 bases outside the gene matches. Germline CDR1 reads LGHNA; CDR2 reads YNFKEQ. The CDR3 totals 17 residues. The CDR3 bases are TGTGCCAGCAGCCAAGGAGAGGGCGCGGGAGCGGCGGGATACGCGTATTTT. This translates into CASSQGEGAGAAGYAYF.

The DNA of the CDR3 is TGCGCCAGCAGCGTGGAGGGGCGAGGCGGAGCAGATACGCAGTATTTT. It is translated as CASSVEGRGGADTQYF. The J gene is TRBJ2-3, the V gene TRBV5-1; maybe TRBD2 (6 bases). V was clipped by 4 bases and J by 4 bases, with 19 bases between them. The CDR3 loop spans 16 amino acids. The germline gives CDR1 SGHRS, CDR2 YFSETQ.

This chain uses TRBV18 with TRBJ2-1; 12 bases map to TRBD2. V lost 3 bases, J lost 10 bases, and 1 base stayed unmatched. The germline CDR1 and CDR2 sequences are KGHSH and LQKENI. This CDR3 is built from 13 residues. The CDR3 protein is CASSPGTSGEQFF. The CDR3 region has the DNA TGTGCCAGCTCACCGGGGACTAGCGGGGAGCAGTTCTTC.

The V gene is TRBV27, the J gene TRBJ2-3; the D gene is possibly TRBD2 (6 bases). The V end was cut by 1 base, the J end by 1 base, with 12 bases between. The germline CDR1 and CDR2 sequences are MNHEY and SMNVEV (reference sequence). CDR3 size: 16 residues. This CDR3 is CASSLYRGKGTDTQYF. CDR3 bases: TGTGCCAGCAGTTTATATCGGGGGAAGGGCACAGATACGCAGTATTTT.

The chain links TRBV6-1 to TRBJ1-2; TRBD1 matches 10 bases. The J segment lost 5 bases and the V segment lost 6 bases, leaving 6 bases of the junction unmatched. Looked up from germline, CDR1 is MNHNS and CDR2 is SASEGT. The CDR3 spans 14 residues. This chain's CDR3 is CASRTPGQGYGYTF. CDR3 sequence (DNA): TGTGCCAGCAGAACACCGGGACAGGGGTATGGCTACACCTTC.